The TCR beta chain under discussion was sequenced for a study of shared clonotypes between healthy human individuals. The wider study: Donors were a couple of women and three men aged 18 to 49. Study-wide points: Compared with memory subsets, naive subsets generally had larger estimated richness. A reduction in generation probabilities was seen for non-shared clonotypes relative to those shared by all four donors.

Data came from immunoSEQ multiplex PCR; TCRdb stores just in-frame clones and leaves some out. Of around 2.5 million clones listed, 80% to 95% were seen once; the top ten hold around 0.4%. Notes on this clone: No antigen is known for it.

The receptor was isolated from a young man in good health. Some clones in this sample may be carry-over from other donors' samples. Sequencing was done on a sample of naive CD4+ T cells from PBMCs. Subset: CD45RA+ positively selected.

The CDR3 sequence: CASSDPGTSDSTDTQYF. The CDR3 DNA follows: TGTGCCAGCAGTGATCCCGGGACTAGCGACAGCACAGATACGCAGTATTTT. The V call is TRBV6-4, the J call TRBJ2-3, with 10 bases that match TRBD2. There are 17 residues in the CDR3. V dropped 3 bases and J dropped 0; count of bases not matched to a gene: 6. Germline V gene lookup returns CDR1 MRHNA and CDR2 SNTAGT.